This section outlines one TCR beta chain sequence together with its context. The antigen is undetermined. Method: immunoSEQ multiplex PCR; TCRdb's copy keeps in-frame clones and lacks some. The sample lists about 110,000 clones, 85% to 90% seen once, with over 3% in the top ten. Germline V lookup: CDR1 LNHDA, CDR2 SQIVND (reference sequence). V was cut by 5 bases and J by 8 bases, with 21 bases left in between. The CDR3 contains 16 residues. The sample originates from a study of T cell responses to AZD1222 COVID-19 vaccine. Findings and caveats of the study: Donor demographics were predominantly white British with a female majority; clonal diversity may be underestimated.

The input for sequencing was peripheral blood, taken on day 0 of AZD1222 vaccination. This TCR was sampled from an adult in good health. The V call is TRBV19, the J call TRBJ1-4; perhaps TRBD1 as D (5 bases). CDR3 DNA sequence: TGTGCCAGTAGTGCGGGGGAGTTTGGGGCGTTGGAAAAACTGTTTTTT. Translation: CASSAGEFGALEKLFF.